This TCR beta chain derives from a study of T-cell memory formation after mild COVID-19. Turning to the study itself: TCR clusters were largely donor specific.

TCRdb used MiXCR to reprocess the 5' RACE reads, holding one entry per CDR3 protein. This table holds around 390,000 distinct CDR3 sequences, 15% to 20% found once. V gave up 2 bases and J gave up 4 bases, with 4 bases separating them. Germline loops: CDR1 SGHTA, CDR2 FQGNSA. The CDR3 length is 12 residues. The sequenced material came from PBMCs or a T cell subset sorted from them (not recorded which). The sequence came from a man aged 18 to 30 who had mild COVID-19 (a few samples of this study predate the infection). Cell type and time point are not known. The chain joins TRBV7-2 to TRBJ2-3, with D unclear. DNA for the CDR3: TGTGCCAGCAGCTTAACCCCAGATACGCAGTATTTT. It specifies CASSLTPDTQYF. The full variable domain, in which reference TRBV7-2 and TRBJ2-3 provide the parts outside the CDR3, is GAGVSQSPSNKVTEKGKDVELRCDPISGHTALYWYRQSLGQGLEFLIYFQGNSAPDKSGLPSDRFSAERTGGSVSTLTIQRTQQEDSAVYLCASSLTPDTQYFGPGTRLTVL.